A selection of T cell receptor beta chains follows, all from one sample in a study of blood T cell repertoires in COVID-19. The table came from immunoSEQ multiplex PCR; TCRdb's copy has only in-frame clones and leaves some out. This sample has about 180,000 clones; 65% to 90% occur once, and the top ten carry nearly 15%. Sequencing was done on a sample of PBMCs or T cells enriched from blood (not recorded which). These receptors were obtained from a man in his fifties who had recovered from COVID-19. CDR3s include the opening cysteine and the closing phenylalanine or tryptophan. Fields, in order: J gene, D gene, V gene, clone size, CDR3 protein, CDR3 DNA. A D gene is named only where the DNA matches it firmly. Expanded clones get a size class; other rows say once, few or many, or leave the size out.

TRBJ1-5 | - | TRBV28 | - | CASSLGGQPQHF | TGTGCCAGCAGTTTAGGTGGCCAGCCCCAGCATTTT
TRBJ1-1 | TRBD1 | TRBV19 | - | CASTLQGQANTEAFF | TGTGCCAGTACCCTCCAGGGACAGGCGAACACTGAAGCTTTCTTT
TRBJ1-2 | TRBD1 | TRBV5-1 | - | CASSATGTGTGYGYTF | TGCGCCAGCAGCGCAACCGGGACAGGGACGGGCTATGGCTACACCTTC
TRBJ1-1 | - | TRBV6-6 | - | CASSQRERTEAFF | TGTGCCAGCAGTCAGAGGGAGCGCACTGAAGCTTTCTTT
TRBJ1-3 | TRBD1 | TRBV27 | - | CASSQDRVSGNTIYF | TGTGCCAGCAGTCAAGACAGGGTCTCTGGAAACACCATATATTTT
TRBJ1-1 | TRBD1 | TRBV9 | once | CASSGAGGADTEAFF | TGTGCCAGCAGCGGAGCAGGGGGCGCGGACACTGAAGCTTTCTTT
TRBJ2-1 | - | TRBV6-1 | - | CASSERGGTYNEQFF | TGTGCCAGCAGTGAAAGGGGCGGCACCTACAATGAGCAGTTCTTC
TRBJ1-5 | - | TRBV14 | - | CASSQDLEGPQHF | TGTGCCAGCAGCCAAGATCTTGAGGGGCCCCAGCATTTT
TRBJ1-2 | TRBD1 | TRBV11-2 | - | CASSLGQGGYGYTF | TGTGCCAGCAGCTTAGGACAGGGTGGCTATGGCTACACCTTC
TRBJ1-2 | - | TRBV7-9 | - | CASSQDRIYGYTF | TGTGCCAGCAGCCAGGACAGAATCTATGGCTACACCTTC
TRBJ2-5 | - | TRBV11-2 | - | CASSWQGGQETQYF | TGTGCCAGCAGCTGGCAGGGTGGGCAAGAGACCCAGTACTTC
TRBJ1-2 | TRBD1 | TRBV5-6 | - | CASTSDRGLTGYTF | TGTGCCAGCACCTCAGACAGGGGGCTGACTGGCTACACCTTC
TRBJ1-6 | TRBD1 | TRBV30 | few | CAWRGQGVYNSPLHF | TGTGCCTGGAGGGGACAGGGAGTCTATAATTCACCCCTCCACTTT
TRBJ1-1 | TRBD1 | TRBV6-5 | - | CASSYSRQGSGTEAFF | TGTGCCAGCAGTTACTCGAGACAGGGCTCCGGGACTGAAGCTTTCTTT
TRBJ2-7 | TRBD1 | TRBV29-1 | - | CSVAGTGKQYF | TGCAGCGTAGCAGGGACAGGGAAGCAGTACTTC
TRBJ1-5 | TRBD1 | TRBV7-9 | - | CASSPGTGNQPQHF | TGTGCCAGCAGCCCTGGGACAGGGAATCAGCCCCAGCATTTT
TRBJ1-5 | TRBD1 | TRBV27 | - | CASSYRGQGRNQPQHF | TGTGCCAGCAGTTATAGGGGACAGGGACGCAATCAGCCCCAGCATTTT
TRBJ2-3 | - | TRBV24-1 | many | CATSVADTQYF | TGTGCCACCAGTGTCGCAGATACGCAGTATTTT
TRBJ1-1 | TRBD1 | TRBV6-4 | - | CASSRTGDTEAFF | TGTGCCAGCAGTAGGACAGGGGACACTGAAGCTTTCTTT
TRBJ2-1 | - | TRBV20-1 | - | CSASGQLNNEQFF | TGCAGTGCTAGTGGCCAACTAAACAATGAGCAGTTCTTC
TRBJ1-6 | TRBD1 | TRBV5-1 | once | CASSFVGGTVSYNSPLHF | TGCGCCAGCAGCTTCGTTGGGGGGACAGTCTCCTATAATTCACCCCTCCACTTT
TRBJ2-3 | - | TRBV5-4 | - | CASMPTSTDTQYF | TGTGCCAGCATGCCGACTAGCACAGATACGCAGTATTTT
TRBJ2-3 | - | TRBV9 | - | CASSVQAVRPDTDTQYF | TGTGCCAGCAGCGTCCAAGCGGTTCGCCCAGACACAGATACGCAGTATTTT
TRBJ2-1 | - | TRBV7-3 | once | CASSLGWRDSSYNEQFF | TGTGCCAGCAGCTTAGGTTGGCGGGACAGCTCCTACAATGAGCAGTTCTTC
TRBJ2-7 | TRBD1 | TRBV11-3 | - | CASSAGTGINYEQYF | TGTGCCAGCAGCGCCGGGACAGGAATTAACTACGAGCAGTACTTC
TRBJ1-1 | TRBD1 | TRBV7-3 | - | CASSFTGGNTEAFF | TGTGCCAGCAGCTTTACAGGGGGGAACACTGAAGCTTTCTTT
TRBJ2-1 | - | TRBV19 | - | CASTRGAAGDEQFF | TGTGCCAGTACGAGGGGGGCCGCGGGGGATGAGCAGTTCTTC
TRBJ2-5 | - | TRBV5-1 | - | CASSLTGRRETQYF | TGCGCCAGCAGCTTGACAGGGCGGAGGGAGACCCAGTACTTC
TRBJ1-5 | - | TRBV18 | - | CASSSSTGNQPQHF | TGTGCCAGCTCGTCCTCGACAGGCAATCAGCCCCAGCATTTT
TRBJ2-2 | TRBD1 | TRBV10-1 | - | CASSDRGQGPREHRGAVF | TGCGCCAGCAGTGATAGGGGACAGGGGCCTCGCGAACACCGGGGAGCTGTTTTT
TRBJ1-2 | - | TRBV3-1/TRBV3-2 | - | CASSQGFGHYGYTF | TGTGCCAGCAGCCAAGGGTTTGGGCACTATGGCTACACCTTC
TRBJ1-5 | - | TRBV5-1 | few | CASSLSTGVNQPQHF | TGCGCCAGCAGCTTGTCTACGGGTGTAAATCAGCCCCAGCATTTT
TRBJ1-4 | - | TRBV7-9 | - | CASSSTGRNEKLFF | TGTGCCAGCAGCTCGACAGGAAGAAATGAAAAACTGTTTTTT
TRBJ1-4 | TRBD1 | TRBV6-5 | - | CASSYSSTGGNEKLFF | TGTGCCAGCAGTTACTCCTCGACAGGGGGTAATGAAAAACTGTTTTTT
TRBJ2-5 | TRBD1 | TRBV2 | few | CASSGKPWTGNPRETQYF | TGTGCCAGCAGTGGGAAACCTTGGACAGGGAACCCTCGAGAGACCCAGTACTTC
TRBJ1-2 | - | TRBV4-2 | - | CASSQDGAYYGYTF | TGTGCCAGCAGCCAAGATGGGGCATACTATGGCTACACCTTC
TRBJ2-1 | - | TRBV5-1 | - | CASERTSGSIYNEQFF | TGCGCCAGCGAACGGACTTCGGGTAGTATCTACAATGAGCAGTTCTTC
TRBJ1-3 | TRBD1 | TRBV19 | - | CAARGQGAGNTIYF | TGTGCCGCCAGGGGACAGGGGGCTGGAAACACCATATATTTT
TRBJ2-1 | TRBD2 | TRBV6-4 | - | CASSEGTSFNEQFF | TGTGCCAGCAGTGAAGGGACTAGTTTCAATGAGCAGTTCTTC
TRBJ1-1 | - | TRBV19 | - | CASSIVNRAGEAFF | TGTGCCAGTAGTATAGTTAACAGGGCGGGTGAAGCTTTCTTT
TRBJ1-1 | TRBD1 | TRBV9 | - | CASSVVTGGTAFF | TGTGCCAGCAGCGTAGTGACAGGGGGGACTGCTTTCTTT
TRBJ2-3 | - | TRBV30 | once | CAWRESTDTQYF | TGTGCCTGGAGGGAGAGCACAGATACGCAGTATTTT
TRBJ1-5 | TRBD1 | TRBV19 | once | CASSMGQGVNQPQHF | TGTGCCAGTAGTATGGGGCAGGGGGTAAATCAGCCCCAGCATTTT
TRBJ1-4 | - | TRBV10-1 | - | CASSDVENEKLFF | TGCGCCAGCAGTGATGTCGAGAATGAAAAACTGTTTTTT
TRBJ1-1 | - | TRBV5-4 | - | CASSLGSRERAFF | TGTGCCAGCAGCTTGGGGAGCCGTGAGCGGGCTTTCTTT
TRBJ1-4 | - | TRBV5-1 | - | CASSFDGATNEKLFF | TGCGCCAGCAGCTTTGACGGAGCAACTAATGAAAAACTGTTTTTT
TRBJ1-2 | - | TRBV25-1 | - | CASSEYGIYGYTF | TGTGCCAGCAGTGAATACGGGATTTATGGCTACACCTTC
TRBJ1-5 | - | TRBV18 | - | CASSQSAGVQPQHF | TGTGCCAGCTCACAATCGGCAGGGGTTCAGCCCCAGCATTTT
TRBJ1-5 | - | TRBV7-2 | - | CASSLQGTGNQPQHF | TGTGCCAGCAGCTTACAGGGCACGGGCAATCAGCCCCAGCATTTT
TRBJ2-7 | - | TRBV7-2 | - | CASSFQRGGWGFSYEQYF | TGTGCCAGCAGCTTTCAAAGAGGAGGGTGGGGATTCTCCTACGAGCAGTACTTC